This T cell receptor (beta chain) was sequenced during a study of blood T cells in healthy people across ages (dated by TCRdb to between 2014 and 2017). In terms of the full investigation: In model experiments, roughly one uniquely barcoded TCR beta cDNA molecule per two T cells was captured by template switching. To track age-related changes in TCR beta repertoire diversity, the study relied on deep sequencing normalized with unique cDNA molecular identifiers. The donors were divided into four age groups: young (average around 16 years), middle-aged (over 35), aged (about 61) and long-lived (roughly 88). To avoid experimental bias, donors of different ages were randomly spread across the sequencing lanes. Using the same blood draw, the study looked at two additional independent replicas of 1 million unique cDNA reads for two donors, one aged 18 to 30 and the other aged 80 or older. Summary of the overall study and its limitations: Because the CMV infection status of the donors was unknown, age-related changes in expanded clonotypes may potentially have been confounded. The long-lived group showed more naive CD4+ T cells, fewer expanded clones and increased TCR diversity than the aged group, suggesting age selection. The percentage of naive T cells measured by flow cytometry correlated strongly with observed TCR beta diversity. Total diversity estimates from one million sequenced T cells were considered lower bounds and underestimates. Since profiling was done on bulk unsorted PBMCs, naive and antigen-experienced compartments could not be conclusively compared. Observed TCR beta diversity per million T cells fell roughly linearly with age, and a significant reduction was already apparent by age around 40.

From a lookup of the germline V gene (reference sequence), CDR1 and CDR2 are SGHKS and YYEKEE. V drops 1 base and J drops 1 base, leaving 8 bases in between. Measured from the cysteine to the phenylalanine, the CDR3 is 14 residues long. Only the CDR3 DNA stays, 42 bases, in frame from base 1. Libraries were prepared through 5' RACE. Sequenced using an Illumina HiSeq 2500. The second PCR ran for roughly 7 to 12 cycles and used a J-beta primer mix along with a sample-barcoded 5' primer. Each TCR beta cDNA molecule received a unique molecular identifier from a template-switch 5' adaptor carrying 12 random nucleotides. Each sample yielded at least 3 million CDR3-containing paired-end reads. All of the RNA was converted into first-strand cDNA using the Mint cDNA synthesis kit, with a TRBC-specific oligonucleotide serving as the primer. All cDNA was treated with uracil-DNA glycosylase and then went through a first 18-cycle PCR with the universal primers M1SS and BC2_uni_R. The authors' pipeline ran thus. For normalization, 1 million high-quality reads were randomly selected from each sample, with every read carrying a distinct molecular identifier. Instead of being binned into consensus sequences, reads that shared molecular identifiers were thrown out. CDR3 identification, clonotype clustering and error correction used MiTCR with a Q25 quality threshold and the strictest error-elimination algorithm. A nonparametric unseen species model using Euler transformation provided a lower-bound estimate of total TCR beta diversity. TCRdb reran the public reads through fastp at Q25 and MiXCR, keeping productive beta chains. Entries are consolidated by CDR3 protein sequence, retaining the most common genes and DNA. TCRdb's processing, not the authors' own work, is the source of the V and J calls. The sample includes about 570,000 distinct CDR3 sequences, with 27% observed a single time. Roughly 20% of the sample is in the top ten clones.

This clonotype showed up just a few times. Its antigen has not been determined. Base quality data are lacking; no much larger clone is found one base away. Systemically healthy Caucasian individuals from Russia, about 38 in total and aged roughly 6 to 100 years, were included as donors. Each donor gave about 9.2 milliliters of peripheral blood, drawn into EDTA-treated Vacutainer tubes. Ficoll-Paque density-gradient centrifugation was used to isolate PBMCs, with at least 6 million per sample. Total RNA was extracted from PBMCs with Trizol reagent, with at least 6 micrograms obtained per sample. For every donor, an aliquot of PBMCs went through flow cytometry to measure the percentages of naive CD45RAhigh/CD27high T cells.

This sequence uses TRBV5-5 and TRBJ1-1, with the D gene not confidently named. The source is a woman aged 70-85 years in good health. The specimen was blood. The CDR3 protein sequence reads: CASSLSLGNTEAFF. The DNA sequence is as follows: TGTGCCAGCAGCTTGAGCCTGGGGAACACTGAAGCTTTCTTT.